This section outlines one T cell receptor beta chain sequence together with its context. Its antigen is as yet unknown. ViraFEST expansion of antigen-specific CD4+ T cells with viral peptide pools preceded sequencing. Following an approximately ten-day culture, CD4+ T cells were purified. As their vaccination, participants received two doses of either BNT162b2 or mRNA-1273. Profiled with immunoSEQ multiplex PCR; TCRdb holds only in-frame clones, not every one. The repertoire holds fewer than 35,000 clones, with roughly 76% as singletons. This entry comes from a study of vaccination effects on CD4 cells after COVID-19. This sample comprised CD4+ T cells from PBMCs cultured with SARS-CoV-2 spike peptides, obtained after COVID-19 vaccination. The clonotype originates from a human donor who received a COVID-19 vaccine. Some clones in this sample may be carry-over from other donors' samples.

CDR3 bases: TGCGCCAGCAGCCAAGATACGTTAGGGACAGGGGGCCAAGAGACCCAGTACTTC. Encoded protein: CASSQDTLGTGGQETQYF. The chain links TRBV4-1 to TRBJ2-5; 11 bases match TRBD1. The germline CDR1 and CDR2 sequences are MGHRA and YSYEKL. This CDR3 region has 18 residues. The V and J ends lost 0 bases and 1 base, in that order; junction bases with no gene match: 7.